The 31 T cell receptor beta chains in this list originate from one sample, sequenced in a study of T cells in Graves' hyperthyroidism and ophthalmopathy. RNA transcripts served as the template for amplifying TCR beta CDR3 regions. Researchers ran a first-round RT-PCR on the TCR CDR3 using the HTBI primer set. TCRdb redid the calling of the multiplex PCR reads with MiXCR, one entry per CDR3 protein. The sample yields some 650,000 distinct CDR3 sequences, 16% seen once. The sequenced sample was blood. The receptors derive from a woman in her forties with Graves' ophthalmopathy.

This clonotype was observed many times. V gene TRBV28 combines with J gene TRBJ1-1; D is undetermined. Germline loops: CDR1 MDHEN, CDR2 SYDVKM. The CDR3 contains 14 residues. V was shortened by 10 bases and J by 0 bases, with 15 bases between the two germline ends. CDR3 coding DNA: TGTGCCACCAACGCGGTTCTCCTGAACACTGAAGCTTTCTTT. The encoded protein is CATNAVLLNTEAFF.

In its sample, this clonotype was seen many times. The rearrangement uses TRBV5-5 and TRBJ2-3; 7 bases agree with TRBD1. Germline V gene sequence: CDR1 SGHKS, CDR2 YYEKEE (reference sequence). V lost 5 bases and J lost 1; bases outside the gene matches: 4. CDR3 length equals 14 residues. The CDR3 protein is CASRIQGGTDTQYF. CDR3 bases: TGTGCCAGCAGAATTCAGGGGGGCACAGATACGCAGTATTTT.

The V call is TRBV28, the J call TRBJ1-4; D is unresolved. Germline values: CDR1 MDHEN, CDR2 SYDVKM. V gave up 4 bases and J gave up 4 bases, with 16 bases separating them. The CDR3 is 16 amino acids. The chain's CDR3 is CASSSPGSEGNEKLFF. In nucleotides, the CDR3 is TGTGCCAGCAGTTCCCCCGGCTCCGAGGGTAATGAAAAACTGTTTTTT.

This clonotype turned up a few times. V usage is TRBV12-3 or TRBV12-4 and J usage is TRBJ2-6, with a tentative D call TRBD2 (6 bases). V gave up 5 bases and J gave up 6 bases, with 14 bases separating them. This CDR3 is 15 amino acids long. The CDR3 nucleotides read TGTGCCAGCAGTCTGGGACTGGTCTTGGCCAACGTCCTGACTTTC. Its protein is CASSLGLVLANVLTF.

This clonotype has at least ten counts. This chain connects TRBV6-1 to TRBJ2-3, with 9 bases identical to TRBD2. The V and J ends lost 6 bases and 5 bases, in that order; junction bases with no gene match: 3. Germline V lookup: CDR1 MNHNS, CDR2 SASEGT. CDR3 length: 13 amino acids. CDR3 nucleotide sequence: TGTGCCAGCAGGCTTAGCGGGGGAGATACGCAGTATTTT. It specifies CASRLSGGDTQYF.

The table lists this clonotype with a count of one. The chain has TRBV30 and TRBJ1-5; D perhaps matches TRBD1 (5 bases). V was cut by 1 base and J by 5 bases, with 9 bases left in between. The CDR3 loop spans 13 amino acids. Per germline, CDR1 GTSNPN and CDR2 SVGIG (reference sequence). CDR3 in amino acids: CAWSATGDQPQHF. The CDR3 nucleotides read TGTGCCTGGAGTGCGACGGGGGATCAGCCCCAGCATTTT.

V and J are TRBV10-3 and TRBJ2-5; D gene ambiguous. From germline, CDR1 is ENHRY and CDR2 SYGVKD. With 8 bases removed from V and 2 bases from J, the gap between germline ends came to 9 bases. The CDR3 runs to 12 residues. CDR3: CAIGPLQETQYF. For the CDR3, the DNA is TGTGCCATCGGACCGTTACAAGAGACCCAGTACTTC.

This rearrangement joins TRBV18 to TRBJ2-1; no reliable D call. The CDR3 consists of 13 residues. Trimming pared 2 bases from V and 7 bases from J, leaving 9 bases between. Germline-derived CDR1 and CDR2 are KGHSH and LQKENI. CDR3 DNA: TGTGCCAGCTCACCAGCCCTGAGGAATGAGCAGTTCTTC. Translated, it gives CASSPALRNEQFF. The whole variable domain, filled in from reference TRBV18 and TRBJ2-1, reads NAGVMQNPRHLVRRRGQEARLRCSPMKGHSHVYWYRQLPEEGLKFMVYLQKENIIDESGMPKERFSAEFPKEGPSILRIQQVVRGDSAAYFCASSPALRNEQFFGPGTRLTVL.

In its sample, this clonotype was seen a few times. This chain uses TRBV7-9 with TRBJ2-5; perhaps TRBD1 as D (6 bases). The CDR3 totals 14 residues. V lost 4 bases, J lost 0 bases, and 9 bases lay in between. Looked up from germline, CDR1 is SEHNR and CDR2 is FQNEAQ (reference sequence). DNA of the CDR3: TGTGCCAGCAGCTCCCGACAGGACCAAGAGACCCAGTACTTC. Its protein product is CASSSRQDQETQYF.

Many counts were recorded for this clonotype. The gene calls are TRBV2 and TRBJ2-1; 9 nucleotides agree with TRBD1. After removal of 4 bases from V and 9 bases from J, the junction contained 4 bases not matched to a gene. From germline, CDR1 is SNHLY and CDR2 FYNNEI. The CDR3 contains 13 residues. Here the CDR3 DNA reads TGTGCCAGCAGTGGGGACAGGGTTGGTGAGCAGTTCTTC. This sequence encodes CASSGDRVGEQFF.

V is TRBV5-1 and J is TRBJ2-5, with 8 bases fitting TRBD1. Germline V gene lookup returns CDR1 SGHRS and CDR2 YFSETQ. There are 15 residues in the CDR3. The V segment lost 4 bases and the J segment 5 bases; nucleotides outside the gene matches: 10. The CDR3 sequence: CASSRSDRAVETQYF. Written as DNA, the CDR3 is TGCGCCAGCAGCCGATCGGACAGGGCAGTGGAGACCCAGTACTTC.

The J gene is TRBJ2-2, the V gene TRBV5-1, with D hard to call. The CDR3 loop spans 15 amino acids. CDR1 is SGHRS and CDR2 is YFSETQ in the germline V gene. V dropped 1 base and J dropped 0 bases, with 7 bases sitting between them. CDR3 region: CASSLFLTNTGELFF. CDR3 nucleotides: TGCGCCAGCAGCTTGTTCCTAACGAACACCGGGGAGCTGTTTTTT.

There are a few counts of this clonotype. The CDR3 here is CASTYSRDNYGYTF. The CDR3 coding sequence is TGTGCCAGCACCTACTCCCGGGACAACTATGGCTACACCTTC. This chain links TRBV7-9 with TRBJ1-2; D might be TRBD1 (5 bases). The CDR3 sequence is 14 residues long. The germline gives CDR1 SEHNR, CDR2 FQNEAQ (reference sequence). Trimming removed 7 bases at V and 2 bases at J, with 14 bases between.

DNA for the CDR3: TGTGCCTGGAGTGTATTTTTAGGGACTAACCTCTACGAGCAGTACTTC. Its translation is CAWSVFLGTNLYEQYF. The rearrangement joins TRBV30 to TRBJ2-7; 7 bases match TRBD2. Germline lookup yields CDR1 GTSNPN and CDR2 SVGIG (reference sequence). The V gene end was trimmed by 0 bases and the J gene end by 3 bases; junction bases not matched to a gene: 11. The CDR3 is 16 residues long.

In this sample, this clonotype turned up many times. The genes are TRBV2 and TRBJ2-7; 11 bases are shared with TRBD2. The germline gives CDR1 SNHLY, CDR2 FYNNEI. The ends lost 7 bases at V and 3 bases at J; junction bases unmatched: 5. The CDR3 runs 14 residues. CDR3 in amino acids: CASTSSGRRYEQYF. Here the CDR3 DNA reads TGTGCCAGCACCTCTAGCGGGAGGCGCTACGAGCAGTACTTC.

This clonotype appeared many times. The chain carries TRBV28 and TRBJ1-1; TRBD1 aligns across 10 bases. The V segment lost 6 bases and the J segment 1 base; nucleotides outside the gene matches: 8. From germline, CDR1 is MDHEN and CDR2 SYDVKM. The CDR3 has 16 residues. The CDR3, as DNA: TGTGCCAGCAGCCACCTCGGACAGGGGGGGAACACTGAAGCTTTCTTT. It codes for CASSHLGQGGNTEAFF.

This clonotype showed up many times. This rearrangement joins TRBV6-5 to TRBJ1-2; D is perhaps TRBD1 (6 bases). Trimming shortened V by 2 bases and J by 7 bases, and 11 bases separated the two germline ends. Germline V gives CDR1 MNHEY, CDR2 SVGAGI. CDR3 size: 13 residues. The CDR3, as DNA: TGTGCCAGCAGTTACGACTCGACAGGTGGCTACACCTTC. Protein sequence: CASSYDSTGGYTF.

This chain links TRBV2 with TRBJ2-1; possible D gene TRBD2, 7 bases. The ends were cut back, 7 bases at V and 0 bases at J, with 16 bases in the middle. The germline CDR1 and CDR2 sequences are SNHLY and FYNNEI. The CDR3 sequence is 16 residues long. CDR3 amino acids: CASTKGGASSYNEQFF. DNA of the CDR3: TGTGCCAGCACCAAGGGGGGGGCAAGCTCCTACAATGAGCAGTTCTTC.

There are many counts of this clonotype. V usage is TRBV2 and J usage is TRBJ1-2; D is perhaps TRBD1 (6 bases). Trimming removed 6 bases at V and 6 bases at J, with 11 bases between. The CDR3 covers 12 residues. Germline CDR1 reads SNHLY; CDR2 reads FYNNEI. CDR3 in DNA: TGTGCCAGCAGACAGGGATTTCATGGCTACACCTTC. This encodes CASRQGFHGYTF.

This clonotype was counted many times. V usage is TRBV28 and J usage is TRBJ1-2, with D possibly matching TRBD1 (6 bases). CDR3 length: 13 amino acids. The germline V gene has CDR1 MDHEN and CDR2 SYDVKM. Trimming stripped 3 bases from V and 8 bases from J, with 13 bases between. CDR3 DNA sequence: TGTGCCAGCAGTTTGCCGGGGGCTGGAGGCTACACCTTC. As protein: CASSLPGAGGYTF.

This clonotype has at least ten counts. The V gene is TRBV28, the J gene TRBJ2-7; a possible D gene is TRBD1 (6 bases). The CDR3 is 12 amino acids. V was cut by 1 base and J by 8 bases, with 9 bases left in between. Germline V gene data show CDR1 as MDHEN and CDR2 as SYDVKM. Here the CDR3 reads CASSLSGDKQYF. CDR3 nucleotide sequence: TGTGCCAGCAGTTTATCAGGGGATAAGCAGTACTTC.

In its sample, this clonotype was seen a few times. V usage is TRBV27 and J usage is TRBJ1-1, with 9 nucleotides matching TRBD1. The CDR3 is 15 residues long. V was pared by 7 bases and J by 4 bases, with 10 bases of the junction left unmatched. CDR1 is MNHEY, CDR2 SMNVEV, per germline (reference sequence). The CDR3 region is CASKNQGQGITEAFF. DNA of the CDR3: TGTGCCAGCAAGAACCAAGGACAGGGGATCACTGAAGCTTTCTTT.

This clonotype was observed many times. CDR3 region: CASSLLGGSWNTEAFF. The DNA for the CDR3 is TGTGCCAGCAGTTTACTTGGGGGAAGCTGGAACACTGAAGCTTTCTTT. The rearrangement links TRBV28 to TRBJ1-1, with TRBD1 as a possible D gene (5 bases). Trimming removed 2 bases from V and 1 base from J, with 14 bases in between. Germline V gene data show CDR1 as MDHEN and CDR2 as SYDVKM. The CDR3 consists of 16 residues. Full variable domain (remainder filled in from reference TRBV28 and TRBJ1-1): DVKVTQSSRYLVKRTGEKVFLECVQDMDHENMFWYRQDPGLGLRLIYFSYDVKMKEKGDIPEGYSVSREKKERFSLILESASTNQTSMYLCASSLLGGSWNTEAFFGQGTRLTVV.

This clonotype was found many times. V gene TRBV11-2 combines with J gene TRBJ2-1; D is unresolved. The V and J ends lost 1 base and 6 bases respectively, with 7 bases between them. Germline CDR1 SGHAT, CDR2 FQNNGV. This CDR3 contains 13 residues. The CDR3 here is CASSLGSSNEQFF. The DNA of the CDR3 is TGTGCCAGCAGCTTAGGGTCTAGCAATGAGCAGTTCTTC.

This clonotype was observed at least ten times. The chain combines TRBV28 with TRBJ2-7; no clear D. V lost 2 bases and J lost 5, with 13 bases in between. Germline V gene data show CDR1 as MDHEN and CDR2 as SYDVKM. This CDR3 comprises 14 residues. In nucleotides, the CDR3 is TGTGCCAGCAGTTTAGGATCCCCACTTAACGAGCAGTACTTC. Translated: CASSLGSPLNEQYF.

With regard to this clonotype: This may arise from a read error, as a much more abundant clone is one base away. The CDR3 does not end in the conserved phenylalanine or tryptophan, so this is likely a read error. The chain carries TRBV20-1 and TRBJ2-7, with 8 bases aligning to TRBD2. The CDR3 spans 14 residues. Germline V gene lookup returns CDR1 DFQATT and CDR2 SNEGSKA (reference sequence). The junction had 4 bases not matched to a gene; V was cut back by 1 base and J by 2 bases. The CDR3 reads CSARVQAGAYEQYI. Written as DNA, the CDR3 is TGCAGTGCTAGAGTGCAAGCGGGGGCCTACGAGCAGTACATC.

This clonotype was counted a few times. This chain links TRBV6-2 or TRBV6-3 with TRBJ2-6, with 11 bases aligning to TRBD1. The CDR3 runs to 15 residues. Germline V gene sequence: CDR1 MNHEY, CDR2 SVGEGT. With V trimmed by 8 bases and J by 3 bases, 3 bases remained unmatched. CDR3 sequence reads: CASGQGAGGANVLTF. The CDR3 nucleotides read TGTGCCAGCGGACAGGGGGCGGGTGGGGCCAACGTCCTGACTTTC.

V and J are TRBV12-3 or TRBV12-4 and TRBJ2-3, with 10 bases aligning to TRBD2. This CDR3 is built from 15 residues. The junction had 6 bases not matched to a gene; V was cut back by 7 bases and J by 2 bases. CDR3 nucleotides: TGTGCCAGCACCAAGGGACTAGCGAACACAGATACGCAGTATTTT. It is translated as CASTKGLANTDTQYF.

This clonotype was counted ten times or more. The CDR3 DNA follows: TGTGCCAGCGACAGGGACGACAATGAGCAGTTCTTC. This encodes CASDRDDNEQFF. The J gene is TRBJ2-1, the V gene TRBV11-2; 7 bases line up with TRBD1. The CDR3 loop spans 12 amino acids. J gave up 5 bases and V 8 bases, and 3 bases lay outside the gene matches. Germline CDR1 is SGHAT and CDR2 is FQNNGV.

The rearrangement joins TRBV29-1 to TRBJ1-1, with 10 bases matching TRBD1. The V segment lost 7 bases and the J segment 5 bases; nucleotides outside the gene matches: 4. From germline, CDR1 is SQVTM and CDR2 ANQGSEA. The CDR3 runs to 12 residues. The CDR3 reads CSAGDRGTEAFF. The CDR3 nucleotides read TGCAGCGCCGGGGACAGGGGAACTGAAGCTTTCTTT.

The chain combines TRBV19 with TRBJ2-3, with D unresolved. CDR1 and CDR2 (germline): LNHDA, SQIVND (reference sequence). The CDR3 spans 13 residues. V lost 7 bases and J 4 bases, leaving 12 bases between the germline ends. The CDR3 DNA follows: TGTGCCAGTAATACAGCACCGGCAGATACGCAGTATTTT. Amino acids: CASNTAPADTQYF.